Each of the 5 T cell receptor beta chains below was sequenced from the same sample in a study of blood T cell repertoires in COVID-19. Repertoires were generated with immunoSEQ multiplex PCR, while TCRdb's copy carries only in-frame clones and drops some. Here the sample spans 150,000 to 200,000 clones, 86% being singletons. What was sequenced was peripheral blood. Receptors originate from a woman in her 30s with active or convalescent COVID-19.

The V and J genes are TRBV5-8 and TRBJ2-1; 11 nucleotides align to TRBD2. V gave up 1 base and J gave up 1 base; unmatched junction bases: 4. The CDR3 runs 17 residues. Germline loops: CDR1 SGHTS, CDR2 YDEGEE. The chain's CDR3 is CASSLPGTSGSYNEQFF. The CDR3 coding sequence is TGTGCCAGCAGCTTGCCGGGGACTAGCGGTTCCTACAATGAGCAGTTCTTC.

V is TRBV9 and J is TRBJ2-1; 8 bases agree with TRBD2. Losses at the gene ends were 0 bases for V and 4 bases for J; bases not matched to a gene: 3. Germline V gene sequence: CDR1 SGDLS, CDR2 YYNGEE. This CDR3 has 15 amino acids. The CDR3 nucleotides are TGTGCCAGCAGCGTAGGGACTAGCACGTACAATGAGCAGTTCTTC. Protein product: CASSVGTSTYNEQFF.

This sequence joins TRBV19 and TRBJ1-2, with D possibly being TRBD1 (6 bases). Trimming took off 6 bases at V and 0 bases at J, with 14 bases between the two ends. CDR1 LNHDA and CDR2 SQIVND come from the germline V gene (reference sequence). The CDR3 sequence is 15 residues long. The CDR3 here is CASSLQGLANYGYTF. The DNA for the CDR3 is TGTGCCAGTAGCCTACAGGGCCTAGCTAACTATGGCTACACCTTC.

This clone has a handful of counts. CDR3 in amino acids: CASSPQGDTQYF. CDR3 nucleotides: TGTGCCAGCAGCCCTCAGGGGGATACGCAGTATTTT. The chain links TRBV3-1 (or the pseudogene TRBV3-2) to TRBJ2-3; possibly TRBD1 for D (6 bases). Germline CDR1 LGHDT, CDR2 YNNKEL (reference sequence). The CDR3 is made up of 12 amino acids. V was cut by 4 bases and J by 6 bases, with 8 bases left in between.

This clone was detected only a few times. The chain employs TRBV6-1 and TRBJ2-3; 9 positions agree with TRBD2. Per germline, CDR1 MNHNS and CDR2 SASEGT. The CDR3 consists of 18 residues. The V and J ends lost 2 bases and 2 bases, in that order; junction bases with no gene match: 11. CDR3 region: CASSERSSGVYFTDTQYF. The DNA for the CDR3 is TGTGCCAGCAGTGAAAGGTCTAGCGGGGTGTATTTCACAGATACGCAGTATTTT.